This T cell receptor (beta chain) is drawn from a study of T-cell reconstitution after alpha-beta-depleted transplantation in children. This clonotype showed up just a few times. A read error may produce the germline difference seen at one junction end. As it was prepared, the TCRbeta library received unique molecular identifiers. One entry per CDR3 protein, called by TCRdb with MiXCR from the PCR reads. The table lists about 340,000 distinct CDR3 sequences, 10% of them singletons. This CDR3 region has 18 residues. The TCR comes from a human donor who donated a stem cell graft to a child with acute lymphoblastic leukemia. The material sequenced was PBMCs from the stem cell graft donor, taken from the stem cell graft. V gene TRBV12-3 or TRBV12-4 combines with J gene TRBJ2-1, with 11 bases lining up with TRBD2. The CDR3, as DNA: TGTGCCAGCAGTCTAGCGAGTGGTGGGACTAGCGGTTACAATGAGCAGTTCTTC. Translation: CASSLASGGTSGYNEQFF.